This T cell receptor (beta chain) appears in the sequencing data of a study of blood T cell repertoires in COVID-19 (dated by TCRdb to the early 2020s). About the full investigation: Samples from collaborators originated in the United States, Italy and Spain and spanned both the acute and convalescent phases of COVID-19. The sample metadata nearly always contained a de-identified subject ID, COVID-19 status, age in years and sex. The material from the prospective study consisted of cDNA or gDNA derived from T cells, B-cell-depleted T cells, or PBMCs. The samples were drawn from two sources: the first 160 participants of the ongoing ImmuneRACE study, and 1,000 to 1,500 subjects contributed by 6 global collaborators. The dataset comprised deeply sampled blood TCRbeta repertoires from subjects exposed to, actively infected with, or recovered from COVID-19. The repertoires were released in a freely available public database meant as a resource for research on the immune response to SARS-CoV-2. Where available, HLA class I and class II types were obtained from metadata supplied by the sample provider rather than from assay-based typing.

About this clone itself: It has no known antigen specificity. No much larger clone is present one base from it, and per-base qualities are unavailable.

The immunoSEQ Assay, a bias-controlled multiplex PCR, was used to amplify TCRbeta CDR3 regions from genomic DNA. The study's own analysis went as follows. The number of nucleated cells in each sample was estimated by amplification of reference gene primers within the assay. Sequence reads were collapsed and filtered to measure the absolute abundance of every unique TCRbeta CDR3 rearrangement. Productive Simpson clonality was computed per sample as the square root of Simpson's diversity index over productive rearrangements. Not all clones reach the TCRdb copy of this immuneACCESS table, which keeps in-frame sequences only. Checked studies attribute under half of the gap to unresolved V genes and leave the rest unexplained. The D gene and trimming were derived from the DNA, and the V and J assignments and clone size from that table. The sample table contains under 65,000 clones; only one count was recorded for roughly 84% of them. The ten largest clones take up 4.5% to 5.5% of the sample.

The germline V gene (reference sequence) supplies CDR1 SEHNR and CDR2 FQNEAQ. V loses 5 bases at its end and J loses 2 bases; junction bases beyond the gene matches: 6. The CDR3 contains 16 residues, cysteine and phenylalanine counted. Of the read, only the CDR3 DNA is kept; its 48 bases are in frame from base 1. Broader findings and caveats from the paper: How much clinical and demographic metadata was included differed by source and by participant, and the metadata was provided uncurated.

Whole blood was collected in K2EDTA tubes by collaborating institutions according to the institutions' own protocols. For TCRbeta analysis, collaborators shipped samples in one of three forms: frozen whole blood, isolated PBMCs, or DNA extracted from either of those sample types. Source material: peripheral blood. The source is a man older than 75 in a cohort sampled during active COVID-19. Recombination connected TRBV7-9 to TRBJ2-3, and 11 bases in between align with TRBD2. The nucleotide sequence reads as follows: TGTGCCAGCAGCCCGGGACTAGCGGTCCCCACAGATACGCAGTATTTT. This yields the protein CASSPGLAVPTDTQYF.